This T cell receptor (beta chain) was recovered during a study of blood T cell repertoires in COVID-19. At the level of the study: Sites in the United States, Italy and Spain provided acute and convalescent COVID-19 samples. In each case, the material was cDNA or gDNA derived from T cells, B-cell-depleted T cells, or PBMCs.

Authors' processing steps: Cell counts per sample came from amplifying reference gene primers. Some clones are missing from TCRdb's copy, which holds only in-frame ones; the method was immunoSEQ multiplex PCR. That table supplies the V and J calls and clone size; D and trimming were determined from the DNA. The table lists under 250,000 clones, about 79% of them singletons. The receptor comes from a human donor in a cohort sampled during active COVID-19. What was sequenced was peripheral blood.

CDR3 sequence (DNA): TGTGCCAGCAGCTTGGGCAAAAACACTGAAGCTTTCTTT. This codes for CASSLGKNTEAFF. This sequence joins TRBV11-3 and TRBJ1-1; D not resolved. V lost 3 bases and J 2 bases, leaving 7 bases between the germline ends. The CDR3 is made up of 13 amino acids. CDR1 SGHNT and CDR2 YENEEA come from the germline V gene.